This TCR beta chain was found in a study of blood T cell repertoires in COVID-19. Study context: PBMCs, B-cell-depleted T cells, or T cells provided the cDNA or gDNA that made up the material.

The recovered donors of Cohort 3 showed two negative PCRs, clearance, or symptom resolution. Original data processing: Reference gene primer amplification gave estimated nucleated cell counts. This table comes from immunoSEQ multiplex PCR, and its TCRdb copy is limited to in-frame clones, with some not included. Clone size and V and J calls were adopted from that table, with D and trimming inferred from the DNA. This table holds roughly 330,000 clones, 70% to 90% found once. J gave up 7 bases and V 6 bases, and 10 bases lay outside the gene matches. This CDR3 is 14 amino acids long. The germline V gene encodes CDR1 MDHEN and CDR2 SYDVKM.

The chain combines TRBV28 with TRBJ1-2; TRBD1 matches at 8 bases. The sequence was obtained from a woman aged 18-29 years who had recovered from COVID-19. The sample taken for sequencing was PBMCs or T cells enriched from blood (not recorded which). CDR3 region: CASSRGQVDGGYTF. The CDR3, as DNA: TGTGCCAGCAGCCGGGGACAGGTGGATGGTGGCTACACCTTC.